This TCR beta chain comes out of a study of blood T cell repertoires in COVID-19. Study overall: Acute and convalescent COVID-19 specimens originated in the United States, Italy and Spain. Sample material is recorded as cDNA or gDNA derived from T cells, B-cell-depleted T cells, or PBMCs.

The CDR3 is 13 amino acids. With 7 bases removed from V and 0 bases from J, the gap between germline ends came to 7 bases. Generated by immunoSEQ multiplex PCR, the TCRdb table keeps only in-frame clones and is missing some. The sample has approximately 160,000 clones, approximately 87% seen once. The clonotype comes from an older woman with acute or convalescent COVID-19. Sequenced input: peripheral blood. The V and J genes are TRBV12-3 or TRBV12-4 and TRBJ1-3; D is unclear. CDR3 sequence: CASKLSSGNTIYF. The DNA of the CDR3 is TGTGCCAGCAAACTGAGCTCTGGAAACACCATATATTTT.